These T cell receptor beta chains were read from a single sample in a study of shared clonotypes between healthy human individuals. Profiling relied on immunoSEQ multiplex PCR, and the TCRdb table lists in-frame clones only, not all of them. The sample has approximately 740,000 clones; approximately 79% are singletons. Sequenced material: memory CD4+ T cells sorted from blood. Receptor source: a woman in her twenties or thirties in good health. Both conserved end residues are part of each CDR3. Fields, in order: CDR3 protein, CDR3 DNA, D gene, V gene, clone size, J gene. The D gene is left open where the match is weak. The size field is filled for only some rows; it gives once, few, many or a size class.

CASSHSRTGSTDTQYF,TGCGCCAGCAGTCATTCCAGGACAGGGTCGACAGATACGCAGTATTTT,TRBD1,TRBV5-1,NA,TRBJ2-3
CASKDRGGATDTQYF,TGTGCCAGCAAGGACCGCGGCGGAGCCACAGATACGCAGTATTTT,NA,TRBV27,NA,TRBJ2-3
CASSEQPNTEAFF,TGTGCCAGCAGTGAGCAACCGAACACTGAAGCTTTCTTT,NA,TRBV6-1,few,TRBJ1-1
CASRGRESSEYF,TGTGCAAGTCGTGGGCGCGAGTCGAGCGAGTACTTC,NA,TRBV12-2,few,TRBJ2-7
CASSQGHEGAGYTF,TGCGCCAGCAGCCAGGGGCATGAGGGGGCAGGCTACACCTTC,TRBD1,TRBV5-1,NA,TRBJ1-2
CASSQDGYEQYF,TGTGCCAGCAGTCAGGACGGATACGAGCAGTACTTC,NA,TRBV28,NA,TRBJ2-7
CASSYSAGQETQYF,TGTGCCAGCAGTTACTCGGCGGGACAAGAGACCCAGTACTTC,NA,TRBV6-5,NA,TRBJ2-5
CASSLVLAGGDTQYF,TGTGCCAGCAGTTTAGTCCTAGCGGGAGGAGATACGCAGTATTTT,TRBD2,TRBV28,NA,TRBJ2-3
CASSDSGGELFF,TGCGCCAGCAGTGACAGTGGCGGGGAGCTGTTTTTT,NA,TRBV10-1,NA,TRBJ2-2
CASSLAVPSYEQYF,TGTGCCAGCAGTTTAGCGGTGCCCTCCTACGAGCAGTACTTC,NA,TRBV28,NA,TRBJ2-7
CASSFEQLVRANVLTF,TGTGCCAGCAGCTTTGAGCAGCTGGTTAGGGCCAACGTCCTGACTTTC,NA,TRBV5-8,NA,TRBJ2-6
CASQLAGNTGELFF,TGTGCCAGCCAACTAGCGGGAAACACCGGGGAGCTGTTTTTT,TRBD2,TRBV2,NA,TRBJ2-2
CASSESEEGGTEAFF,TGTGCCAGCAGTGAATCGGAGGAGGGCGGTACTGAAGCTTTCTTT,NA,TRBV6-1,few,TRBJ1-1
CASSADRSLEAFF,TGTGCCAGCAGTGCCGACAGAAGTTTAGAAGCTTTCTTT,NA,TRBV6-1,many,TRBJ1-1
CASSGAWNEQFF,TGTGCCAGTAGTGGGGCGTGGAATGAGCAGTTCTTC,NA,TRBV19,NA,TRBJ2-1
CASSGHMNTEAFF,TGTGCCAGCAGTGGACATATGAACACTGAAGCTTTCTTT,NA,TRBV6-6,NA,TRBJ1-1
CASSLSSGRTYNEQFF,TGTGCCAGCAGCTTGTCTAGCGGGAGAACTTACAATGAGCAGTTCTTC,TRBD2,TRBV11-2,NA,TRBJ2-1
CASSNQGLLGNTIYF,TGTGCCAGCAGCAATCAGGGACTGCTAGGAAACACCATATATTTT,NA,TRBV7-2,many,TRBJ1-3
CASSSADDYGYTF,TGCGCCAGCAGCTCCGCGGACGACTATGGCTACACCTTC,NA,TRBV5-1,NA,TRBJ1-2
CASSLGRVGQETQYF,TGTGCCAGCAGCTTGGGAAGAGTGGGGCAAGAGACCCAGTACTTC,NA,TRBV11-2,NA,TRBJ2-5
CASSATSGRAGGVKDTQYF,TGTGCCAGCAGTGCAACTAGCGGGAGGGCCGGGGGTGTGAAAGATACGCAGTATTTT,TRBD2,TRBV28,NA,TRBJ2-3
CSVGGGGTDTQYF,TGCAGCGTTGGGGGTGGGGGCACAGATACGCAGTATTTT,NA,TRBV29-1,NA,TRBJ2-3
CAIQGSYEQYF,TGTGCCATCCAGGGCTCCTACGAGCAGTACTTC,NA,TRBV10-3,NA,TRBJ2-7
CAIVRLTSSLYGYTF,TGTGCCATCGTAAGACTGACAAGTTCACTCTATGGCTACACCTTC,NA,TRBV6-1,NA,TRBJ1-2
CASSPSEGGNEQYF,TGTGCCAGCAGCCCCAGCGAAGGGGGAAACGAGCAGTACTTC,NA,TRBV7-6,NA,TRBJ2-7
CASSPPLQENTEAFF,TGTGCCAGCTCACCACCCCTCCAGGAGAACACTGAAGCTTTCTTT,NA,TRBV18,NA,TRBJ1-1
CATSLGGAGYTF,TGTGCCACCTCGCTTGGGGGCGCCGGCTACACCTTC,NA,TRBV19,NA,TRBJ1-2
CASSAEIFTGELFF,TGTGCCAGCAGCGCAGAAATCTTCACCGGGGAGCTGTTTTTT,NA,TRBV21-1,once,TRBJ2-2
CSVEGETQYF,TGCAGCGTTGAGGGGGAGACCCAGTACTTC,NA,TRBV29-1,NA,TRBJ2-5
CASSPRTGNTGELFF,TGTGCCAGCTCACCCCGGACAGGGAACACCGGGGAGCTGTTTTTT,TRBD1,TRBV18,NA,TRBJ2-2
CASSPGQVSWDQPQHF,TGTGCCAGTAGCCCCGGACAGGTTTCTTGGGATCAGCCCCAGCATTTT,TRBD1,TRBV19,few,TRBJ1-5